This TCR beta chain was captured by sequencing in a study of shared T cell receptors in the human thymus. CDR1 and CDR2 (germline): SQVTM, ANQGSEA. The J segment lost 2 bases and the V segment lost 1 base, leaving 2 bases of the junction unmatched. This CDR3 region has 13 residues. Sequenced by immunoSEQ multiplex PCR; TCRdb stores in-frame clones only, minus some. The sample consists of fewer than 700,000 clones, approximately 87% of them appearing once. These sequences were also reported in another study, on human thymus T cells. From that report: Immunologically healthy infants in Finland undergoing congenital heart defect surgery were the donors. Corrective cardiac surgery supplied the resected thymus tissue. An apparent bias in V and J gene usage was seen in thymic and blood repertoires. Related research described strongly overlapping thymic repertoires in unrelated people.

The V gene is TRBV29-1, the J gene TRBJ2-7, with TRBD2 matching 7 bases. The receptor was derived from a boy under two years old with a congenital heart defect. The sample taken for sequencing was thymocytes. CDR3 coding DNA: TGCAGCGTTGAAGGTCGGGGGGCCTACGAGCAGTACTTC. Its protein product is CSVEGRGAYEQYF.